A selection of T cell receptor beta chains follows, all from one sample in a study of blood T cells in healthy people across ages. TCRdb reprocessed the 5' RACE reads via MiXCR and lists one record per CDR3 protein. In the table there are 550,000 to 750,000 distinct CDR3 sequences, around 21% of which are singletons. Material for sequencing was blood. These receptor sequences come from a man in his 70s in good health. Both conserved end residues are part of each CDR3. The D gene is left open where the match is weak. The size of a clone is reported for some rows only, either as once, few or many, or as a class for expanded clones.

v_gene,abundance,d_gene,j_gene,len,CDR3aa,CDR3nt
TRBV4-3,few,NA,TRBJ2-3,16,CASSLQDPGGTDTQYF,TGCGCCAGCAGCCTGCAGGACCCGGGGGGCACAGATACGCAGTATTTT
TRBV5-1,many,TRBD1,TRBJ1-1,14,CASSSGQGSFEAFF,TGCGCCAGCAGCTCGGGACAGGGGTCCTTTGAAGCTTTCTTT
TRBV7-2,many,NA,TRBJ1-4,13,CASSWDLGEKLFF,TGTGCCAGCAGCTGGGACCTCGGGGAAAAACTGTTTTTT
TRBV2,few,TRBD2,TRBJ2-1,16,CASRRWGGGSYNEQFF,TGTGCCAGCCGAAGGTGGGGCGGGGGTTCCTACAATGAGCAGTTCTTC
TRBV20-1,NA,TRBD2,TRBJ2-5,13,CSAPGGSGETQYF,TGCAGTGCGCCCGGGGGGTCGGGGGAGACCCAGTACTTC
TRBV13,few,NA,TRBJ1-4,13,CASSVGRNEKLFF,TGTGCCAGCAGCGTCGGACGTAATGAAAAACTGTTTTTT
TRBV6-2/TRBV6-3,NA,TRBD2,TRBJ2-2,14,CAILRDYSTGELFF,TGTGCCATTCTACGGGACTACAGCACCGGGGAGCTGTTTTTT
TRBV24-1,once,NA,TRBJ2-3,13,CATTGQETDTQYF,TGTGCCACCACAGGGCAGGAAACAGATACGCAGTATTTT
TRBV7-9,NA,TRBD1,TRBJ2-2,16,CASSKYPTGITGELFF,TGTGCCAGCAGCAAATACCCGACAGGGATCACCGGGGAGCTGTTTTTT
TRBV2,few,NA,TRBJ1-5,14,CASTRDGSNQPQHF,TGTGCCAGCACCAGGGACGGTAGCAATCAGCCCCAGCATTTT
TRBV12-3/TRBV12-4,NA,NA,TRBJ2-7,13,CASSLRTGHEQYF,TGTGCCAGCAGTTTACGGACGGGCCACGAGCAGTACTTC
TRBV5-1,few,NA,TRBJ2-1,11,CASIRQNEQFF,TGCGCCAGCATACGACAGAATGAGCAGTTCTTC
TRBV20-1,NA,NA,TRBJ2-7,13,CSAAGTDPYEQYF,TGCAGTGCAGCCGGGACTGACCCCTACGAGCAGTACTTC
TRBV6-1,NA,TRBD2,TRBJ2-3,15,CASTSSGPSTDTQYF,TGTGCCAGCACATCTAGCGGACCTAGCACAGATACGCAGTATTTT
TRBV3-1,many,NA,TRBJ2-6,15,CASSQGGSGANVLTF,TGTGCCAGCAGCCAAGGAGGCAGTGGGGCCAACGTCCTGACTTTC
TRBV28,NA,NA,TRBJ2-4,16,CASSEGGLGSKNIQYF,TGTGCCAGCAGCGAGGGAGGACTGGGAAGCAAAAACATTCAGTACTTC